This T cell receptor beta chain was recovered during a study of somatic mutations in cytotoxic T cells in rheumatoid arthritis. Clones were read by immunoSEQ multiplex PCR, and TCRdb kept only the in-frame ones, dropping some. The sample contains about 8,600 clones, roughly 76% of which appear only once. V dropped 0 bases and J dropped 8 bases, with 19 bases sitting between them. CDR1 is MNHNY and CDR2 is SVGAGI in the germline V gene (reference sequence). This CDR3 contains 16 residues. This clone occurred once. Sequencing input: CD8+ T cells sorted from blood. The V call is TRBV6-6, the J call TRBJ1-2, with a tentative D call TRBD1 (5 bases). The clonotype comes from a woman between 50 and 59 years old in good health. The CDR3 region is CASSYSMGRSFEGYTF. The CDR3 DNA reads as TGTGCCAGCAGTTACTCGATGGGGCGCAGCTTCGAGGGCTACACCTTC.